The next 27 T cell receptor beta chains were all read from a single sample in a study of shared T cell receptors in the human thymus. Sequencing was performed with immunoSEQ multiplex PCR; in TCRdb, only in-frame clones are kept and a portion is missing. The sample carries roughly 710,000 clones, approximately 85% recorded once. These same records also appear under a second study, on human thymus T cells.

Source material: thymocytes. These receptors all stem from a girl under three years old with a congenital heart defect.

V is TRBV5-5 and J is TRBJ1-1, with 7 bases that match TRBD1. This CDR3 contains 15 residues. Germline V gene sequence: CDR1 SGHKS, CDR2 YYEKEE (reference sequence). Germline trimming cut 6 bases from V and 4 bases from J; bases unmatched to any gene: 12. CDR3 bases: TGTGCCAGCACCCTACAGGGGAACGAAGGCACTGAAGCTTTCTTT. Translating gives CASTLQGNEGTEAFF.

The chain employs TRBV5-5 and TRBJ1-1, with unresolved D. In germline, CDR1 is SGHKS, CDR2 YYEKEE (reference sequence). Trimming took off 0 bases at V and 1 base at J, with 7 bases between the two ends. The CDR3 is 14 residues long. CDR3 bases: TGTGCCAGCAGCTTGGACAGCCCGAACACTGAAGCTTTCTTT. Translated, it gives CASSLDSPNTEAFF.

The rearrangement joins TRBV4-3 to TRBJ2-7; a weak D match, TRBD1 (5 bases). With 1 base removed from V and 5 bases from J, the gap between germline ends came to 9 bases. Germline V CDR1 and CDR2: LGHNA, YSLEER. CDR3 length: 13 amino acids. The CDR3 spells CASSQVAGNEQYF. CDR3 DNA sequence: TGCGCCAGCAGCCAAGTGGCAGGGAACGAGCAGTACTTC.

The table lists this clone with a few counts. This chain connects TRBV11-2 to TRBJ1-1; TRBD1 matches 8 bases. Germline V lookup: CDR1 SGHAT, CDR2 FQNNGV. The CDR3 loop spans 19 amino acids. V gave up 2 bases and J gave up 1 base; unmatched junction bases: 15. The CDR3 DNA reads as TGTGCCAGCAGCTTATCACATTCCGGGACAGGAAGAAAGAACACTGAAGCTTTCTTT. Translating it yields CASSLSHSGTGRKNTEAFF.

CDR3: CASSPKRRGLAKNIQYF. For the CDR3, the DNA is TGTGCCAGCAGCCCCAAGAGGAGGGGACTAGCCAAAAACATTCAGTACTTC. The chain carries TRBV7-9 and TRBJ2-4; TRBD2 might be the D (6 bases). Germline values: CDR1 SEHNR, CDR2 FQNEAQ (reference sequence). With 5 bases removed from V and 0 bases from J, the gap between germline ends came to 17 bases. The CDR3 extends over 17 amino acids.

V is TRBV4-1 and J is TRBJ1-1; D might be TRBD1 (5 bases). V lost 5 bases and J 4 bases, leaving 20 bases between the germline ends. Germline CDR1 and CDR2: MGHRA and YSYEKL. The CDR3 has 16 residues. CDR3 DNA: TGCGCCAGCAGCTTCAAAGGGGTCAGGGAAGTCACTGAAGCTTTCTTT. Residues: CASSFKGVREVTEAFF.

The chain employs TRBV5-5 and TRBJ1-6; 8 positions match TRBD1. J was trimmed by 0 bases and V by 2 bases; bases with no gene match: 13. Germline CDR1 reads SGHKS; CDR2 reads YYEKEE (reference sequence). The CDR3 length is 20 residues. CDR3 region: CASSFPPDRVRASYNSPLHF. The CDR3 region has the DNA TGTGCCAGCAGCTTTCCTCCGGACAGGGTTCGGGCCTCCTATAATTCACCCCTCCACTTT.

This clone was detected only a few times. The chain has TRBV5-1 and TRBJ2-4; 11 positions agree with TRBD2. Losses at the gene ends were 7 bases for V and 5 bases for J; bases not matched to a gene: 14. The CDR3 has 17 amino acids. CDR1 and CDR2 from the germline V gene are SGHRS and YFSETQ. CDR3 DNA sequence: TGCGCCAGCCGAGCTTCCTTAGCGGGGGGGCCCCAAAACATTCAGTACTTC. Amino acids: CASRASLAGGPQNIQYF.

This clone turned up a few times. The chain uses TRBV6-5 and TRBJ1-2; perhaps TRBD1 as D (6 bases). The germline V gene encodes CDR1 MNHEY and CDR2 SVGAGI. CDR3 size: 13 residues. V lost 5 bases, J lost 8 bases, and 15 bases lay in between. In nucleotides, the CDR3 is TGTGCCAGCAGTCTCGCAGGGGTGAAGGGCTACACCTTC. Translating gives CASSLAGVKGYTF.

The chain is built from TRBV5-4 and TRBJ2-7, with D maybe TRBD2 (6 bases). The germline CDR1 and CDR2 sequences are SGHNT and YYREEE (reference sequence). The V end lost 3 bases, the J end lost 5 bases, and 24 bases lay between the germline ends. The CDR3 consists of 17 residues. The CDR3 nucleotides read TGTGCCAGCAGCTCCGGTGTGGAAGCGGGTTTTCGTGACGAGCAGTACTTC. Protein: CASSSGVEAGFRDEQYF.

The rearrangement links TRBV5-1 to TRBJ2-1, with TRBD2 identical over 7 bases. Germline CDR1 reads SGHRS; CDR2 reads YFSETQ. Trimming took 4 bases from V and 3 from J; bases not matched to a gene: 19. The CDR3 totals 19 residues. CDR3 residues: CASSRVEGHGRFSYNEQFF. CDR3 DNA: TGCGCCAGCAGCAGGGTAGAGGGGCACGGGAGGTTTAGCTACAATGAGCAGTTCTTC.

The chain recombines TRBV5-1 with TRBJ2-4; a weak D match, TRBD1 (6 bases). V was clipped by 2 bases and J by 5 bases, with 11 bases between them. This CDR3 contains 14 residues. In germline, CDR1 is SGHRS, CDR2 YFSETQ. The CDR3 region has the DNA TGCGCCAGCAGCTTAATCGGACAGCAAAACATTCAGTACTTC. It codes for CASSLIGQQNIQYF.

Details on this clone: The sample has other DNA sequences that encode this CDR3 too. The chain joins TRBV19 to TRBJ1-2; 8 bases fit TRBD1. Germline loops: CDR1 LNHDA, CDR2 SQIVND (reference sequence). The CDR3 totals 13 residues. With 5 bases clipped from V and 5 bases from J, the junction kept 4 bases outside the gene matches. The CDR3, as DNA: TGTGCCAGTAGTCGGACAGGGAGGTATGGCTACACCTTC. Amino acid sequence: CASSRTGRYGYTF.

J is TRBJ2-3 and V is TRBV9, with 7 bases that match TRBD2. From germline, CDR1 is SGDLS and CDR2 YYNGEE. This CDR3 is built from 15 residues. Unmatched junction bases numbered 14, after V lost 7 bases and J lost 6 bases. The CDR3 DNA reads TGTGCCAGCTGCTGCCCTCCCGGGGGGAGGGATACGCAGTATTTT. Translated: CASCCPPGGRDTQYF.

V and J are TRBV9 and TRBJ2-7; D is possibly TRBD2 (5 bases). The CDR3 covers 14 residues. Per the germline V gene, CDR1 is SGDLS and CDR2 is YYNGEE. Deletions cut 0 bases from V and 2 bases from J, with 9 bases between. The CDR3, as DNA: TGTGCCAGCAGCGTAGCTATGGGAGCCTACGAGCAGTACTTC. This codes for CASSVAMGAYEQYF. The whole variable domain, filled in from reference TRBV9 and TRBJ2-7, reads DSGVTQTPKHLITATGQRVTLRCSPRSGDLSVYWYQQSLDQGLQFLIQYYNGEERAKGNILERFSAQQFPDLHSELNLSSLELGDSALYFCASSVAMGAYEQYFGPGTRLTVT.

This clone was observed a single time. The chain recombines TRBV5-1 with TRBJ2-3, with TRBD2 identical over 12 bases. V trimming: 3 bases; J trimming: 3 bases; junction bases outside the gene matches: 8. This CDR3 is built from 17 residues. Germline loops: CDR1 SGHRS, CDR2 YFSETQ. DNA for the CDR3: TGCGCCAGCAGCTGGAGACTAGCGGGGGTGGTAACAGATACGCAGTATTTT. Translated, it gives CASSWRLAGVVTDTQYF.

CDR3 amino acids: CAIDRTPTGTNEQFF. CDR3 bases: TGTGCCATAGACAGAACGCCGACAGGGACCAATGAGCAGTTCTTC. The chain uses TRBV10-3 and TRBJ2-1; 7 positions match TRBD1. Germline CDR1 is ENHRY and CDR2 is SYGVKD. There are 15 residues in the CDR3. After removal of 9 bases from V and 6 bases from J, the junction contained 14 bases not matched to a gene.

V gene TRBV7-2 combines with J gene TRBJ1-2, with D perhaps TRBD1 (6 bases). The CDR3 has 18 amino acids. CDR1 and CDR2 (germline): SGHTA, FQGNSA. With 7 bases removed from V and 4 bases from J, the gap between germline ends came to 28 bases. DNA of the CDR3: TGTGCCAGCACCCCGGTTGGCAGGGGCGAGGACGAAGTCTATGGCTACACCTTC. Its translation: CASTPVGRGEDEVYGYTF.

V and J are TRBV9 and TRBJ1-2; no definite D call. Germline V lookup: CDR1 SGDLS, CDR2 YYNGEE. The CDR3 contains 14 residues. V was cut by 6 bases and J by 2 bases, with 14 bases left in between. The CDR3 DNA is TGTGCCAGCACCTTAGCGGAGGAGAACTATGGCTACACCTTC. Residues: CASTLAEENYGYTF.

This clone was detected once. The genes are TRBV5-1 and TRBJ1-4; 8 bases agree with TRBD1. After removal of 5 bases from V and 6 bases from J, the junction contained 9 bases not matched to a gene. Germline V gene data show CDR1 as SGHRS and CDR2 as YFSETQ. This CDR3 is 15 amino acids long. CDR3 protein: CASRLTGTGDEKLFF. The CDR3, as DNA: TGCGCCAGCAGACTTACCGGGACAGGAGATGAAAAACTGTTTTTT.

The chain carries TRBV29-1 and TRBJ2-3, with 10 bases identical to TRBD1. The ends lost 3 bases at V and 2 bases at J; junction bases unmatched: 14. Germline assignment: CDR1 SQVTM and CDR2 ANQGSEA. The CDR3 extends over 18 amino acids. CDR3 nucleotides: TGCAGCGTTGAGGGACAGGGGCCCCACAGGACTTACACAGATACGCAGTATTTT. Translation gives CSVEGQGPHRTYTDTQYF.

V and J are TRBV5-5 and TRBJ1-1; no clear D. Germline V gene sequence: CDR1 SGHKS, CDR2 YYEKEE (reference sequence). V was cut by 1 base and J by 6 bases, with 13 bases left in between. CDR3 length: 14 residues. CDR3 nucleotides: TGTGCCAGCAGCTTGTCCCGGGTTTGGTCTGAAGCTTTCTTT. It codes for CASSLSRVWSEAFF.

The rearrangement joins TRBV7-2 to TRBJ2-1; 9 bases fit TRBD2. The CDR3 loop spans 15 amino acids. Germline loops: CDR1 SGHTA, CDR2 FQGNSA. Trimming removed 8 bases from V and 2 bases from J; junction bases left unmatched: 7. CDR3 in amino acids: CASEPGGGAYNEQFF. The CDR3 DNA reads TGTGCCAGCGAGCCCGGCGGGGGGGCCTACAATGAGCAGTTCTTC.

This clone was counted between two and nine times. The chain uses TRBV7-9 and TRBJ1-3; no firm D call. Trimming removed 2 bases from V and 2 bases from J, with 7 bases in between. Germline V lookup: CDR1 SEHNR, CDR2 FQNEAQ (reference sequence). This CDR3 comprises 14 residues. CDR3 bases: TGTGCCAGCAGCTTATTCGTTGCTGGAAACACCATATATTTT. Translated: CASSLFVAGNTIYF.

This chain joins TRBV7-2 and TRBJ2-2, with no clear D. There are 11 residues in the CDR3. Between the trimmed V and J ends, which lost 4 bases and 8 bases, there was a span of 5 bases. Germline-derived CDR1 and CDR2 are SGHTA and FQGNSA. This CDR3 is CASSSPGELFF. CDR3 in DNA: TGTGCCAGCAGCTCCCCTGGGGAGCTGTTTTTT.

The rearrangement joins TRBV27 to TRBJ1-2; 7 bases map to TRBD1. Trimming took 7 bases from V and 6 from J; bases not matched to a gene: 17. Germline V gene lookup returns CDR1 MNHEY and CDR2 SMNVEV (reference sequence). This CDR3 comprises 16 residues. CDR3 DNA sequence: TGTGCCAGCATCAGAAGGTGGGGCGACAGGGCGGATGGCTACACCTTC. As protein: CASIRRWGDRADGYTF.

The V call is TRBV5-1, the J call TRBJ1-3, with D possibly TRBD1 on 5 matching bases. The V gene's germline CDR1 is SGHRS and CDR2 YFSETQ. The CDR3 is made up of 14 amino acids. Trimming took off 0 bases at V and 9 bases at J, with 13 bases between the two ends. Here the CDR3 reads CASSLDRRRTTIYF. In nucleotides, the CDR3 is TGCGCCAGCAGCTTGGACAGGCGACGGACCACCATATATTTT. The full variable domain, in which reference TRBV5-1 and TRBJ1-3 provide the parts outside the CDR3, is KAGVTQTPRYLIKTRGQQVTLSCSPISGHRSVSWYQQTPGQGLQFLFEYFSETQRNKGNFPGRFSGRQFSNSRSEMNVSTLELGDSALYLCASSLDRRRTTIYFGEGSWLTVV.